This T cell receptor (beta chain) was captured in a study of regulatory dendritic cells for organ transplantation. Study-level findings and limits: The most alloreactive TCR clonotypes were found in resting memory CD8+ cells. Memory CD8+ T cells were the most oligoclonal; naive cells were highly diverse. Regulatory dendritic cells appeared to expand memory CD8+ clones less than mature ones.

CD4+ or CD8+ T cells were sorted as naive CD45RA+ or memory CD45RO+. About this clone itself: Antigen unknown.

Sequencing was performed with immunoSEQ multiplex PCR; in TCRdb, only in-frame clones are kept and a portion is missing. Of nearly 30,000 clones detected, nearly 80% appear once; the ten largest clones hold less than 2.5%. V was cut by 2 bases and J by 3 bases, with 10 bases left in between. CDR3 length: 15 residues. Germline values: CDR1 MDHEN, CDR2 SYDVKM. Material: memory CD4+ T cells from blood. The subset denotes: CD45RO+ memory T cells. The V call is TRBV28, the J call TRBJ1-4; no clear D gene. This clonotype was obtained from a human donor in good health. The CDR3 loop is CASSLPLQANEKLFF. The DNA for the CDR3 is TGTGCCAGCAGTTTACCCTTGCAGGCTAATGAAAAACTGTTTTTT.